The clone carrying this T cell receptor beta chain was seen at least ten times. As yet, its antigen is unknown. These data originate in a study of blood T cells in healthy people across ages. Trimming shortened V by 3 bases and J by 6 bases, and 12 bases separated the two germline ends. The CDR3 has 14 amino acids. A second PCR, run for about 7 to 11 cycles, used a sample-barcoded 5' primer plus a J-beta primer mix. Researchers report that a template-switch adaptor with 12 random nucleotides tagged each cDNA molecule. MiXCR, applied by TCRdb to the 5' RACE reads, yields one record per CDR3 protein. The table records around 1,000,000 distinct CDR3 sequences, approximately 25% of them present only once. Study results and caveats: A roughly linear fall in TCR beta diversity per million T cells was seen with increasing age.

These same data were also listed under a study on T cells of mothers and their children.

The chain is built from TRBV12-3 or TRBV12-4 and TRBJ2-1; D is possibly TRBD2 (5 bases). The sequence came from a girl aged 2 to 10 in good health. The sample was blood. Written as DNA, the CDR3 is TGTGCCAGCAGTTTTCGGCAGCGGAGCAATGAGCAGTTCTTC. Translation: CASSFRQRSNEQFF.